The T cell receptor beta chain described here comes from a study of PD-1 blockade in classical Hodgkin lymphoma. Whole-study findings and limits: Before treatment, complete responders showed about the same diversity as newly diagnosed patients.

Worth noting for this clone: Its antigen is undetermined.

In every patient, relapse followed autologous stem cell transplantation, while exposure to brentuximab vedotin differed. TCRdb's copy holds only in-frame clones and misses some; the assay was immunoSEQ multiplex PCR. The table includes approximately 100,000 clones, around 89% detected once. Germline V gene sequence: CDR1 LGHNA, CDR2 YNFKEQ. The CDR3 consists of 14 residues. Trimming shortened V by 4 bases and J by 1 base, and 10 bases separated the two germline ends. The receptor was isolated from a human donor with classical Hodgkin lymphoma. Specimen: peripheral blood mononuclear cells (PBMCs), collected before the second cycle of nivolumab. The chain joins TRBV4-2 to TRBJ1-1; D uncertain. The DNA for the CDR3 is TGTGCCAGCAGCCGAAATCACGCGAACACTGAAGCTTTCTTT. This sequence encodes CASSRNHANTEAFF.